These 4 T cell receptor beta chains share one sample of origin, sequenced in a study of blood T cell repertoires in COVID-19. The protocol was immunoSEQ multiplex PCR, while the TCRdb copy is restricted to in-frame clones and leaves out a portion. This table holds about 170,000 clones, roughly 84% found once. Sequencing used peripheral blood. These receptors were collected from a man in his 60s who had recovered from COVID-19.

The chain uses TRBV5-8 and TRBJ1-2; 8 bases are a match to TRBD1. This CDR3 comprises 16 residues. V shed 4 bases, J shed 4 bases, and the junction held 12 bases outside the gene matches. Germline-derived CDR1 and CDR2 are SGHTS and YDEGEE. In nucleotides, the CDR3 is TGTGCCAGCAGCGGAATTCCAGGGGGCAAGCTCTATGGCTACACCTTC. Translation: CASSGIPGGKLYGYTF.

This chain connects TRBV5-1 to TRBJ1-1; weak D call: TRBD1 (6 bases). V lost 1 base and J lost 1, with 8 bases in between. This CDR3 contains 14 residues. Germline-derived CDR1 and CDR2 are SGHRS and YFSETQ. The DNA for the CDR3 is TGCGCCAGCAGCTTGCAGGGGACGAACACTGAAGCTTTCTTT. Translated, it gives CASSLQGTNTEAFF.

With respect to this clone: The same CDR3 also results from other DNA sequences found in this sample. CDR3 nucleotide sequence: TGTGCCTGGAGTCAAGGGGGCTATGGCTACACCTTC. Its translation: CAWSQGGYGYTF. The rearrangement links TRBV30 to TRBJ1-2, with D possibly matching TRBD1 (6 bases). Germline lookup yields CDR1 GTSNPN and CDR2 SVGIG (reference sequence). Trimming stripped 2 bases from V and 4 bases from J, with 8 bases between. This CDR3 has 12 amino acids. Full variable domain (outside the CDR3, taken from reference TRBV30 and TRBJ1-2): SQTIHQWPATLVQPVGSPLSLECTVEGTSNPNLYWYRQAAGRGLQLLFYSVGIGQISSEVPQNLSASRPQDRQFILSSKKLLLSDSGFYLCAWSQGGYGYTFGSGTRLTVV.

The chain has TRBV19 and TRBJ1-2, with 12 bases fitting TRBD1. This CDR3 spans 16 amino acids. V lost 3 bases, J lost 6 bases, and 8 bases stayed unmatched. CDR1 is LNHDA and CDR2 is SQIVND in the germline V gene (reference sequence). The CDR3 DNA reads TGTGCCAGTAGTATCCCCTGGGGACAGGGGGCCGATGGCTACACCTTC. Residues: CASSIPWGQGADGYTF.